One sample yielded the 14 T cell receptor beta chains listed below, sequenced in a study of shared clonotypes between healthy human individuals (dated by TCRdb to about 2020). The method behind the library was the immunoSEQ multiplex PCR assay. The clones in this table, taken by TCRdb from immuneACCESS, are in-frame only. Not every clone is retained; where verified, under half of the shortfall comes from an unresolved V gene, and the cause of the rest is unknown. Here the sample has more than 450,000 clones; around 79% occur a single time. The ten top clones hold approximately 13% of the sample. The sample taken for sequencing was PBMCs. Receptor source: a woman between 40 and 50 years old in good health. Some clones in this sample may be carry-over from other donors' samples.

This clone was seen a single time. The chain uses TRBV10-3 and TRBJ1-5; a possible D gene is TRBD1 (6 bases). The germline V gene encodes CDR1 ENHRY and CDR2 SYGVKD. V dropped 10 bases and J dropped 2 bases, with 18 bases sitting between them. The CDR3 has 15 residues. CDR3 in amino acids: CATDAGKGGNQPQHF. The CDR3 nucleotides are TGTGCCACCGACGCGGGGAAGGGGGGCAATCAGCCCCAGCATTTT.

The genes are TRBV5-1 and TRBJ2-7, with D perhaps given as TRBD1 or TRBD2 (5 bases each). V lost 3 bases, J lost 3 bases, and 16 bases lay in between. The V gene's germline CDR1 is SGHRS and CDR2 YFSETQ. This CDR3 is 15 amino acids long. The DNA of the CDR3 is TGCGCCAGCAGCTCGACAGCCGGGGAAGACTACGAGCAGTACTTC. Residues: CASSSTAGEDYEQYF.

The chain employs TRBV15 and TRBJ2-1, with TRBD1 matching over 8 bases. Trimming took 1 base from V and 2 from J; bases not matched to a gene: 7. This CDR3 has 17 residues. CDR1 LNHNV and CDR2 YYDKDF come from the germline V gene (reference sequence). The CDR3 loop is CATSRATGGVTYNEQFF. CDR3 in DNA: TGTGCCACCAGCAGAGCTACAGGGGGTGTAACCTACAATGAGCAGTTCTTC.

V and J are TRBV28 and TRBJ1-4, with D possibly TRBD1 on 5 matching bases. The CDR3 covers 14 residues. CDR1 is MDHEN, CDR2 SYDVKM, per germline. V was shortened by 4 bases and J by 8 bases, with 14 bases between the two germline ends. CDR3 bases: TGTGCCAGCAGTTCCCAGGGTGGGCAGGAAAAACTGTTTTTT. Its protein product is CASSSQGGQEKLFF.

The rearrangement joins TRBV2 to TRBJ2-5; TRBD2 matches 11 bases. The CDR3 contains 17 residues. Trimming removed 2 bases from V and 1 base from J; junction bases left unmatched: 6. Germline assignment: CDR1 SNHLY and CDR2 FYNNEI. CDR3 sequence (DNA): TGTGCCAGCAGTGAAATCGAGACTAGCGGGATCCAAGAGACCCAGTACTTC. It specifies CASSEIETSGIQETQYF.

This rearrangement joins TRBV4-1 to TRBJ2-1, with 7 bases matching TRBD1. J lost 6 bases, V lost 0 bases, and 14 bases had no gene match. The CDR3 runs to 18 residues. Germline CDR1 and CDR2: MGHRA and YSYEKL. CDR3 sequence: CASSQERGSGGTTNEQFF. For the CDR3, the DNA is TGCGCCAGCAGCCAAGAAAGGGGCTCAGGGGGTACTACCAATGAGCAGTTCTTC.

This chain connects TRBV15 to TRBJ2-1; the D gene could be TRBD1 or TRBD2 (5 bases each). Trimming pared 0 bases from V and 9 bases from J, leaving 15 bases between. CDR1 LNHNV and CDR2 YYDKDF come from the germline V gene (reference sequence). This CDR3 contains 15 residues. The CDR3 DNA reads as TGTGCCACCAGCAGAGATCAGGGCCCGGGGAGTGAGCAGTTCTTC. Encoded protein: CATSRDQGPGSEQFF. Drawing the rest from reference TRBV15 and TRBJ2-1, the complete variable domain is DAMVIQNPRYQVTQFGKPVTLSCSQTLNHNVMYWYQQKSSQAPKLLFHYYDKDFNNEADTPDNFQSRRPNTSFCFLDIRSPGLGDTAMYLCATSRDQGPGSEQFFGPGTRLTVL.

This chain joins TRBV7-9 and TRBJ2-7, with D unresolved. Germline CDR1 and CDR2: SEHNR and FQNEAQ (reference sequence). Trimming cost V 3 bases and J 1 base, with 7 bases left between them. CDR3 length equals 13 residues. The CDR3: CASSFGQSYEQYF. In DNA form, the CDR3 reads TGTGCCAGCAGCTTTGGCCAATCCTACGAGCAGTACTTC.

The chain joins TRBV7-3 to TRBJ1-1; no clear D gene. This CDR3 has 13 amino acids. Between the trimmed V and J ends, which lost 3 bases and 1 base, there was a span of 6 bases. The germline gives CDR1 SGHTA, CDR2 FQGTGA. DNA of the CDR3: TGTGCCAGCAGCTTTTGGGGGAACACTGAAGCTTTCTTT. This encodes CASSFWGNTEAFF.

The rearrangement joins TRBV19 to TRBJ1-1; the match to TRBD1 covers 8 bases. The CDR3 runs 12 residues. In germline, CDR1 is LNHDA, CDR2 SQIVND (reference sequence). The J segment lost 8 bases and the V segment lost 3 bases, leaving 2 bases of the junction unmatched. The CDR3 sequence: CASSMRTGEAFF. In nucleotides, the CDR3 is TGTGCCAGTAGTATGCGGACAGGGGAAGCTTTCTTT.

This clone has a single count. V gene TRBV14 combines with J gene TRBJ2-1, with 8 nucleotides matching TRBD2. Unmatched junction bases numbered 1, after V lost 4 bases and J lost 2 bases. This CDR3 has 14 amino acids. Per germline, CDR1 SGHDN and CDR2 FVKESK. Here the CDR3 reads CASSLAGPYNEQFF. CDR3 DNA: TGTGCCAGCAGCCTAGCGGGACCCTACAATGAGCAGTTCTTC.

The rearrangement uses TRBV11-2 and TRBJ2-5, with 8 bases matching TRBD1. Trimming took 1 base from V and 5 from J; bases not matched to a gene: 6. This CDR3 contains 15 residues. Germline V gene lookup returns CDR1 SGHAT and CDR2 FQNNGV. CDR3 protein: CASSLGDWTGETQYF. The CDR3 region has the DNA TGTGCCAGCAGCTTAGGAGATTGGACAGGGGAGACCCAGTACTTC.

The gene calls are TRBV19 and TRBJ2-7, with TRBD1 matching over 9 bases. CDR3 size: 15 residues. The V and J ends lost 5 bases and 9 bases, in that order; junction bases with no gene match: 14. The germline gives CDR1 LNHDA, CDR2 SQIVND (reference sequence). CDR3 coding DNA: TGTGCCAGTAGTCCCGCCGGGACAGGGAGTTTCGGGCAGTACTTC. This sequence encodes CASSPAGTGSFGQYF.

This clone has a handful of counts. The CDR3 protein is CASSLDGRFTGELFF. In DNA form, the CDR3 reads TGTGCCAGCAGCTTGGACGGGAGGTTCACCGGGGAGCTGTTTTTT. This chain joins TRBV5-4 and TRBJ2-2; TRBD2 agrees at 7 bases. J lost 4 bases, V lost 0 bases, and 3 bases had no gene match. The CDR3 has 15 amino acids. Germline V CDR1 and CDR2: SGHNT, YYREEE (reference sequence).